This is a list of T cell receptor beta chains from one sample in a study of human T cells and chemical hapten exposure. Each CDR3 protein is one row after TCRdb ran MiXCR on the RACE reads. The sample consists of 35,000 to 45,000 distinct CDR3 sequences, about 9.8% of them appearing once. Sample: whole blood, taken in connection with sensitization to the hapten diphenylcyclopropenone (DPC). The receptors come from a woman aged 40 to 50 with alopecia areata. Some clones in this sample may be carry-over from other donors' samples. The CDR3 runs from the conserved cysteine through the conserved F or W.

V	J	CDR3
TRBV11-2	TRBJ1-1	CASRQIKRAEGVTRGAFF
TRBV4-3	TRBJ2-2	CASSQDIEDMGTGELFF
TRBV4-1	TRBJ1-3	CASSQDPGSGNTIYF
TRBV19	TRBJ1-5	CASSTDLRPQHF
TRBV28	TRBJ1-5	CASSLFTQPQHF
TRBV14	TRBJ2-2	CASSPDRRRVFTGELFF
TRBV11-3	TRBJ2-1	CASSPGAIDNEQFF
TRBV7-7	TRBJ2-2	CASSHPQLAGGSNTGELFF
TRBV4-1	TRBJ2-3	CASSQDPGSLDTQYF
TRBV5-1	TRBJ2-1	CASSTMGINNEQFF
TRBV2	TRBJ2-7	CASSPSDGYEQYF
TRBV5-1	TRBJ1-1	CASSQGPNTEAFF
TRBV11-3	TRBJ1-1	CASNLRTGINFMNTEAFF
TRBV4-3	TRBJ2-5	CASSQVEETQYF
TRBV19	TRBJ1-2	CASSIDSTGGNYGYTF
TRBV9	TRBJ2-3	CASSVVSLDTQYF
TRBV12-3/TRBV12-4	TRBJ2-3	CASSLRRGTDTQYF
TRBV29-1	TRBJ1-2	CSVEDHRDYGYTF
TRBV30	TRBJ2-7	CAWSDPETGTYEQYF
TRBV11-2	TRBJ2-3	CASSSGLAGVDTQYF
TRBV18	TRBJ1-5	CASSPGQGNQPQHF
TRBV21-1	TRBJ1-6	CAIVGGNSPLHF
TRBV11-1	TRBJ1-1	CASSSPGGAFF
TRBV24-1	TRBJ1-2	CATSAWTDGYTF
TRBV9	TRBJ2-3	CASSSLGGGPTDTQYF
TRBV12-3/TRBV12-4	TRBJ2-3	CASGRTSGGVYGTDTQYF
TRBV5-1	TRBJ2-4	CASSSQPITGEGHIQYF
TRBV19	TRBJ1-5	CVSSLLGNQPQHF
TRBV4-1	TRBJ1-1	CASSHLTGTTEAFF
TRBV4-2	TRBJ2-3	CASSVRLAGSTDTQYF
TRBV7-2	TRBJ1-4	CASSPFGGGNEKLFF